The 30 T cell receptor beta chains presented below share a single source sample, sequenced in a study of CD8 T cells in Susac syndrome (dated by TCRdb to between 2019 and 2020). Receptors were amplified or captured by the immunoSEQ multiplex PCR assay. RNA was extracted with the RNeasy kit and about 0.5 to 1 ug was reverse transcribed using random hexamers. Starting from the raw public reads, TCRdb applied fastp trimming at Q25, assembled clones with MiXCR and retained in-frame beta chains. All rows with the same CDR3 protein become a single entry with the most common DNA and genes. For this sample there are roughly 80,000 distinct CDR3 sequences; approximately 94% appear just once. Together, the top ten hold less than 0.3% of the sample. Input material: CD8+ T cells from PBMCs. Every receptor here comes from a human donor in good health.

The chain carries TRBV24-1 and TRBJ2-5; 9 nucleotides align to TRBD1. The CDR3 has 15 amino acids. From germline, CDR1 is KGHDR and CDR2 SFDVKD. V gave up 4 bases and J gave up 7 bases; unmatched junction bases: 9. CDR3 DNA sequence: TGTGCCACCAGTGACGCCGGGACAGGGTTCCGGACCCAGTACTTC. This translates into CATSDAGTGFRTQYF.

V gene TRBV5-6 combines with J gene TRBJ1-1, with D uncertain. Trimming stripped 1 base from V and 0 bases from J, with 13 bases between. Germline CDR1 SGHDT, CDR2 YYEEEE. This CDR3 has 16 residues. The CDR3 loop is CASSLWRLGMNTEAFF. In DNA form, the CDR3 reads TGTGCCAGCAGCTTGTGGAGGTTAGGGATGAACACTGAAGCTTTCTTT. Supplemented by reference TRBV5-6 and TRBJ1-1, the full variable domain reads DAGVTQSPTHLIKTRGQQVTLRCSPKSGHDTVSWYQQALGQGPQFIFQYYEEEERQRGNFPDRFSGHQFPNYSSELNVNALLLGDSALYLCASSLWRLGMNTEAFFGQGTRLTVV.

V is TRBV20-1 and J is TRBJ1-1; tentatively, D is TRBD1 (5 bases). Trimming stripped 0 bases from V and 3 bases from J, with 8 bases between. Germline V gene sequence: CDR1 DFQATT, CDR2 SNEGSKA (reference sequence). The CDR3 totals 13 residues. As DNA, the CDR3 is TGCAGTGCTAGAGACAAGGGGCACACTGAAGCTTTCTTT. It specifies CSARDKGHTEAFF.

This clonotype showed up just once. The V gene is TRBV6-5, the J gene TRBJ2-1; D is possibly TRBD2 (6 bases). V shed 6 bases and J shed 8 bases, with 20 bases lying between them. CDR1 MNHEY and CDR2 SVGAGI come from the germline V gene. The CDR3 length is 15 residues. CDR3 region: CASSAVTGVFDEQFF. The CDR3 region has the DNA TGTGCCAGCAGCGCCGTAACGGGAGTTTTCGATGAGCAGTTCTTC.

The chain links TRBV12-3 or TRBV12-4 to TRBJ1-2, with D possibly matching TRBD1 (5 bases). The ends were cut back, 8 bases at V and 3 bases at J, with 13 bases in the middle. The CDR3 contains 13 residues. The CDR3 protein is CASSWGSDYGYTF. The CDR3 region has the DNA TGTGCCAGCTCCTGGGGGTCAGACTATGGCTACACCTTC.

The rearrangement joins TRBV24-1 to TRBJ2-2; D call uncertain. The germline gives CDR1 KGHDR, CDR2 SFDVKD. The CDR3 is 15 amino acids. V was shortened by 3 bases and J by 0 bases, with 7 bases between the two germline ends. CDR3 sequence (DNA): TGTGCCACCAGTGATCCGACAACGAACACCGGGGAGCTGTTTTTT. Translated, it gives CATSDPTTNTGELFF.

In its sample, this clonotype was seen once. This CDR3 reads CSVEGRDSGRAYNEQFF. Written as DNA, the CDR3 is TGCAGCGTTGAAGGTCGGGATAGCGGGAGGGCTTACAATGAGCAGTTCTTC. V gene TRBV29-1 combines with J gene TRBJ2-1, with 11 bases identical to TRBD2. The CDR3 length is 17 residues. J was trimmed by 4 bases and V by 1 base; bases with no gene match: 9. The germline CDR1 and CDR2 sequences are SQVTM and ANQGSEA.

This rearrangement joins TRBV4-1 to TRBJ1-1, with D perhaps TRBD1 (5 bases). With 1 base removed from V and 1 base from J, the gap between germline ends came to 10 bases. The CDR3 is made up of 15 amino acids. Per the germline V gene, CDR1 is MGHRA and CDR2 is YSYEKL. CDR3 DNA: TGCGCCAGCAGCCAAGGTACGACAGCGAACACTGAAGCTTTCTTT. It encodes CASSQGTTANTEAFF.

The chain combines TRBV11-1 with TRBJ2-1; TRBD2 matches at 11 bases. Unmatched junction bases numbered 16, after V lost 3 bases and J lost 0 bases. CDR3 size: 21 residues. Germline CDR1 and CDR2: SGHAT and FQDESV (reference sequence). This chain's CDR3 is CASSLVPPGLAGAYSYNEQFF. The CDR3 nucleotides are TGTGCCAGCAGCTTGGTGCCGCCCGGACTAGCGGGTGCCTACTCCTACAATGAGCAGTTCTTC.

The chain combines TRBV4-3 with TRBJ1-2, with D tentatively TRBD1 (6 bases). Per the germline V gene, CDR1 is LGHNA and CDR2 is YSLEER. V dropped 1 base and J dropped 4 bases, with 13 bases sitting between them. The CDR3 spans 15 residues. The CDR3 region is CASSQVMQGPYGYTF. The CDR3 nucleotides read TGCGCCAGCAGCCAAGTTATGCAGGGGCCCTATGGCTACACCTTC.

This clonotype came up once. The CDR3 nucleotides read TGTGCCAGCAGAGTTAGCGGGAGGGCCGGGAATGAGCAGTTCTTC. Its protein is CASRVSGRAGNEQFF. The rearrangement joins TRBV9 to TRBJ2-1, with TRBD2 identical over 11 bases. The CDR3 extends over 15 amino acids. The V gene end was trimmed by 5 bases and the J gene end by 7 bases; junction bases not matched to a gene: 8. The germline V gene has CDR1 SGDLS and CDR2 YYNGEE.

The CDR3 here is CASDLDRDTEAFF. CDR3 coding DNA: TGTGCCAGCGACTTGGACAGGGATACTGAAGCTTTCTTT. This chain joins TRBV2 and TRBJ1-1; 8 bases fit TRBD1. The ends lost 8 bases at V and 5 bases at J; junction bases unmatched: 7. CDR3 length: 13 residues. Germline CDR1 and CDR2: SNHLY and FYNNEI.

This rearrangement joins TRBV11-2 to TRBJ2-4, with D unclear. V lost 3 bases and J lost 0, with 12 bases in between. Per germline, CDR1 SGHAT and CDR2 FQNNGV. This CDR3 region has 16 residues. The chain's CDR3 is CASSFVRAQAKNIQYF. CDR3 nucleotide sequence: TGTGCCAGCAGCTTCGTCCGGGCCCAAGCCAAAAACATTCAGTACTTC. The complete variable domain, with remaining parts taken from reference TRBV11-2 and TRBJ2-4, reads EAGVAQSPRYKIIEKRQSVAFWCNPISGHATLYWYQQILGQGPKLLIQFQNNGVVDDSQLPKDRFSAERLKGVDSTLKIQPAKLEDSAVYLCASSFVRAQAKNIQYFGAGTRLSVL.

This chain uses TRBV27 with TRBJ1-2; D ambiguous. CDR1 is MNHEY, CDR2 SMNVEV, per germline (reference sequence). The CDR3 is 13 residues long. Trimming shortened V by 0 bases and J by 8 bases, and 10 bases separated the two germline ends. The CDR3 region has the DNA TGTGCCAGCAGTTTATCCGGGCAGCCAGGCTACACCTTC. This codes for CASSLSGQPGYTF.

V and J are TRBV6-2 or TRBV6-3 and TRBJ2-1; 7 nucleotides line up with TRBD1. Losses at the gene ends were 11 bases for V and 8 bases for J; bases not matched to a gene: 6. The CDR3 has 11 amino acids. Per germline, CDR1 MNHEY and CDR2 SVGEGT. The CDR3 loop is CAGRTGDEQFF. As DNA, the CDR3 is TGTGCCGGACGAACAGGGGATGAGCAGTTCTTC.

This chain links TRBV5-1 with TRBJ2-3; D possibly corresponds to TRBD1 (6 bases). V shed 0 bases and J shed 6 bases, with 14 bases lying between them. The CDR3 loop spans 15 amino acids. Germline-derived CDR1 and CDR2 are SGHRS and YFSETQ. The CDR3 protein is CASSLVDRFWDTQYF. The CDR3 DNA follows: TGCGCCAGCAGCTTGGTTGACAGGTTCTGGGATACGCAGTATTTT.

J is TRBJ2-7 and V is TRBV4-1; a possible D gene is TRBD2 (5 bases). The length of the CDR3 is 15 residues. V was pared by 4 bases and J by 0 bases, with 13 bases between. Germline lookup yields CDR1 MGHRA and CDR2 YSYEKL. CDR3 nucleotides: TGCGCCAGCAGCCTCCTGGCGGGTGCCTCCTACGAGCAGTACGTC. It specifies CASSLLAGASYEQYV.

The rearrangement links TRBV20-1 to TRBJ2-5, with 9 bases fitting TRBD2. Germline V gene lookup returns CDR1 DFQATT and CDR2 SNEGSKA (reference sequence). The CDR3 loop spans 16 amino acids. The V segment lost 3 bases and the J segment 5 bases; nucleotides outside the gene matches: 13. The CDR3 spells CSASGASGAPGETQYF. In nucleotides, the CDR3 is TGCAGTGCTAGCGGGGCTAGCGGGGCCCCCGGGGAGACCCAGTACTTC.

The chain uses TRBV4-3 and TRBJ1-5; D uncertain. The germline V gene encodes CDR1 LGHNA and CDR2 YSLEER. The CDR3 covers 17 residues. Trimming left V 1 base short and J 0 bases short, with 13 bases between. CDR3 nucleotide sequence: TGCGCCAGCAGCCAAGTATGGGCAGGAAATAGCAATCAGCCCCAGCATTTT. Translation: CASSQVWAGNSNQPQHF.

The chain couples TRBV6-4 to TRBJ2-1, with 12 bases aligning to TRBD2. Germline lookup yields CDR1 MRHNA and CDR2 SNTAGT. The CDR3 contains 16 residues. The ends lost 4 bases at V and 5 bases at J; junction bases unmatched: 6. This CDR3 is CASSVLAGGGHNEQFF. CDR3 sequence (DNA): TGTGCCAGCAGTGTTCTAGCGGGAGGGGGTCACAATGAGCAGTTCTTC.

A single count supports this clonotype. The CDR3 protein is CASSRGRIEAFF. The CDR3 DNA follows: TGTGCCAGCAGCCGTGGACGTATTGAAGCTTTCTTT. The gene calls are TRBV28 and TRBJ1-1; D not certain. V gave up 6 bases and J gave up 7 bases, with 12 bases separating them. Germline CDR1 MDHEN, CDR2 SYDVKM. The CDR3 covers 12 residues.

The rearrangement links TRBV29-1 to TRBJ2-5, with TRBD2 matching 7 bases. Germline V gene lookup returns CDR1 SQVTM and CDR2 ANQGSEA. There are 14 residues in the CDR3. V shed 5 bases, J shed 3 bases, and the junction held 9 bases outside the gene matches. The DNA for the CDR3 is TGCAGCGTTATGTCGGGGAGGGCCGAAGAGACCCAGTACTTC. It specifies CSVMSGRAEETQYF.

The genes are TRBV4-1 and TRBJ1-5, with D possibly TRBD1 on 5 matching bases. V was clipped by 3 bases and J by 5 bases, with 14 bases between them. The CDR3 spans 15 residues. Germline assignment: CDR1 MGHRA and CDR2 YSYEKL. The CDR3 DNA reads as TGCGCCAGCAGCCATGATGGGGGGGACTATCAGCCCCAGCATTTT. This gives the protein CASSHDGGDYQPQHF.

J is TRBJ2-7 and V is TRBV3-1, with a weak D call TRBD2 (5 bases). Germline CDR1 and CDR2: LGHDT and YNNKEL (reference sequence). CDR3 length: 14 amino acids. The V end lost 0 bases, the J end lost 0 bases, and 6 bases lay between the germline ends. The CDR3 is CASSQEADSYEQYF. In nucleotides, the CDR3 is TGTGCCAGCAGCCAAGAAGCGGACTCCTACGAGCAGTACTTC.

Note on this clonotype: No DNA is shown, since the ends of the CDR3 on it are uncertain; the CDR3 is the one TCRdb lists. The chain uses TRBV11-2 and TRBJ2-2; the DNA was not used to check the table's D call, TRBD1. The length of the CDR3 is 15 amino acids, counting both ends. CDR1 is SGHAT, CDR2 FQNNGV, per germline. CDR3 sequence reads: CASSSRDVCTGSCFF.

CDR3 residues: CASSPSPASLGYTF. CDR3 sequence (DNA): TGTGCCAGCAGTCCGTCTCCGGCTAGCCTGGGCTACACCTTC. The V and J genes are TRBV27 and TRBJ1-2; no reliable D call. The CDR3 has 14 amino acids. Trimming pared 5 bases from V and 8 bases from J, leaving 18 bases between. From germline, CDR1 is MNHEY and CDR2 SMNVEV (reference sequence).

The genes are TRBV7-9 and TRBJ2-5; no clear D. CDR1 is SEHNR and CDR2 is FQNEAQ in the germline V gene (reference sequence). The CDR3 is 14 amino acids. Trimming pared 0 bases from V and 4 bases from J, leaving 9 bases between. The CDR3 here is CASSLARTLETQYF. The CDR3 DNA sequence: TGTGCCAGCAGCTTAGCGCGCACCTTAGAGACCCAGTACTTC.

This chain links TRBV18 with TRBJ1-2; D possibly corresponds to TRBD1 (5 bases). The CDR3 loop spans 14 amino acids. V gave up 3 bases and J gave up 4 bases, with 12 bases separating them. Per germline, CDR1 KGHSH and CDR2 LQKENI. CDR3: CASSPPTESYGYTF. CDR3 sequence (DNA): TGTGCCAGCTCACCCCCGACAGAGAGCTATGGCTACACCTTC.

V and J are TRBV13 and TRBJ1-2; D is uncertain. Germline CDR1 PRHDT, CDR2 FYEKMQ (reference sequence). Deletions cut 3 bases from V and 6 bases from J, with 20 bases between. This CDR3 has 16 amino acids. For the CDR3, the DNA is TGTGCCAGCAGCTTTTCACTTAGTGGGGTGGTGGATGGCTACACCTTC. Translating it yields CASSFSLSGVVDGYTF.

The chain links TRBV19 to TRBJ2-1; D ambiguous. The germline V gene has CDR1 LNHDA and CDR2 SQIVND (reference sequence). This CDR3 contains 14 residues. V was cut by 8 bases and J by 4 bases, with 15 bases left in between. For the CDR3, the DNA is TGTGCCAGTTGCTCCGGTGGAGATTACAATGAGCAGTTCTTC. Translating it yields CASCSGGDYNEQFF.